The 19 T cell receptor beta chains below were found in one sample sequenced in a study of yellow fever vaccine responses in identical twins. TCRdb analysed the RT-PCR reads with MiXCR anew, one entry per CDR3 protein. The sample consists of tens of thousands of distinct CDR3 sequences, 45% to 65% of them appearing once. The material was T cells from blood (PBMCs), unsorted or a sorted subset (not recorded which), obtained before or after yellow fever vaccination (not recorded which). These receptors originate from a woman aged 18-29 years who received the yellow fever vaccine.

This clonotype was observed a handful of times. The chain links TRBV3-1 to TRBJ2-3, with TRBD2 identical over 12 bases. There are 15 residues in the CDR3. Germline trimming cut 3 bases from V and 5 bases from J; bases unmatched to any gene: 3. Germline CDR1 and CDR2: LGHDT and YNNKEL (reference sequence). The CDR3 nucleotides are TGTGCCAGCAGCCAGACTAGCGGGGGTCTAGATACGCAGTATTTT. Its translation: CASSQTSGGLDTQYF.

The CDR3 nucleotides read TGTGCCAGCAGCTTAGCTTATGAGCAGTTCTTC. It yields the protein CASSLAYEQFF. The chain carries TRBV11-3 and TRBJ2-1; no clear D gene. The CDR3 has 11 amino acids. Germline CDR1 reads SGHNT; CDR2 reads YENEEA. V shed 1 base and J shed 8 bases, with 3 bases lying between them.

This rearrangement joins TRBV11-3 to TRBJ1-6; no clear D gene. Germline V gives CDR1 SGHNT, CDR2 YENEEA. The CDR3 has 12 amino acids. The V gene lost 5 bases and the J gene lost 7 bases, with 6 bases spanning the gap. The CDR3 protein is CASSATNSPLHF. DNA for the CDR3: TGTGCCAGCAGCGCCACGAATTCACCCCTCCACTTT.

This clonotype came up a few times. The chain combines TRBV29-1 with TRBJ1-5; D is unresolved. Germline assignment: CDR1 SQVTM and CDR2 ANQGSEA. This CDR3 is 12 amino acids long. V was shortened by 5 bases and J by 4 bases, with 9 bases between the two germline ends. This chain's CDR3 is CSVSSGNQPQHF. The CDR3 DNA reads as TGCAGCGTTTCGTCGGGGAATCAGCCCCAGCATTTT.

This chain uses TRBV9 with TRBJ1-3, with D possibly TRBD1 on 5 matching bases. Germline CDR1 SGDLS, CDR2 YYNGEE. V gave up 0 bases and J gave up 4 bases, with 11 bases separating them. The CDR3 spans 15 residues. CDR3 DNA: TGTGCCAGCAGCGTAGGGAGGGGCTCGGGAAACACCATATATTTT. Residues: CASSVGRGSGNTIYF.

V and J are TRBV6-2 or TRBV6-3 and TRBJ2-1; D call uncertain. V was pared by 0 bases and J by 7 bases, with 10 bases between. The length of the CDR3 is 14 residues. The germline V gene encodes CDR1 MNHEY and CDR2 SVGEGT. CDR3 in DNA: TGTGCCAGCAGTTACTCGACGACTCGGAATGAGCAGTTCTTC. Residues: CASSYSTTRNEQFF.

The chain recombines TRBV10-1 with TRBJ1-2; 10 positions match TRBD1. Germline V gene sequence: CDR1 WNHNN, CDR2 SYGVQD (reference sequence). Losses at the gene ends were 4 bases for V and 4 bases for J; bases not matched to a gene: 15. This CDR3 is built from 18 residues. As DNA, the CDR3 is TGCGCCAGCAGTGCCCGAGGCGGGACAGGGGTTTGGGGCTATGGCTACACCTTC. Its translation is CASSARGGTGVWGYGYTF.

The genes are TRBV11-1 and TRBJ2-1; tentative D call: TRBD2 (5 bases). This CDR3 contains 12 residues. The germline CDR1 and CDR2 sequences are SGHAT and FQDESV (reference sequence). Trimming stripped 5 bases from V and 9 bases from J, with 11 bases between. CDR3 residues: CASSPGSGEQFF. The CDR3 region has the DNA TGTGCCAGCAGCCCGGGGTCTGGTGAGCAGTTCTTC.

V is TRBV11-2 and J is TRBJ2-3; D unresolved. Germline V gene data show CDR1 as SGHAT and CDR2 as FQNNGV. CDR3 length equals 14 residues. Trimming removed 5 bases at V and 3 bases at J, with 12 bases between. CDR3 protein: CASSPLLRTDTQYF. CDR3 coding DNA: TGTGCCAGCAGCCCCCTGCTTAGGACAGATACGCAGTATTTT.

The chain has TRBV7-6 and TRBJ1-1, with 10 nucleotides matching TRBD1. Germline V gene data show CDR1 as SGHVS and CDR2 as FNYEAQ. The ends lost 5 bases at V and 1 base at J; junction bases unmatched: 4. This CDR3 has 15 residues. The CDR3 DNA is TGTGCCAGCAGCCCAAGACAGGGGGCGAACACTGAAGCTTTCTTT. Its protein product is CASSPRQGANTEAFF.

This clonotype was observed once. The gene calls are TRBV4-3 and TRBJ2-1; the D gene could be TRBD1 or TRBD2 (5 bases each). The CDR3 has 14 residues. Germline V gene sequence: CDR1 LGHNA, CDR2 YSLEER. V shed 1 base and J shed 9 bases, with 13 bases lying between them. CDR3 nucleotide sequence: TGCGCCAGCAGCCAAGGTTTCCCTGGGGGTGAGCAGTTCTTC. Its translation: CASSQGFPGGEQFF.

This clonotype was counted only a few times. The chain carries TRBV29-1 and TRBJ2-3, with D possibly being TRBD1 (6 bases). V was cut by 8 bases and J by 9 bases, with 24 bases left in between. The V gene's germline CDR1 is SQVTM and CDR2 ANQGSEA. The CDR3 runs 14 residues. The DNA for the CDR3 is TGCAGCTCAGGGGAAGGGACACTCAGGGGCACGCAGTATTTT. This gives the protein CSSGEGTLRGTQYF.

The V and J genes are TRBV5-5 and TRBJ1-5; 7 bases agree with TRBD1. Germline V CDR1 and CDR2: SGHKS, YYEKEE (reference sequence). CDR3 length equals 14 residues. The junction had 7 bases not matched to a gene; V was cut back by 4 bases and J by 6 bases. The CDR3 loop is CASSTGTAGQPQHF. DNA for the CDR3: TGTGCCAGCAGCACGGGGACAGCAGGTCAGCCCCAGCATTTT. Looking up the rest from reference TRBV5-5 and TRBJ1-5 gives the full variable domain: DAGVTQSPTHLIKTRGQQVTLRCSPISGHKSVSWYQQVLGQGPQFIFQYYEKEERGRGNFPDRFSARQFPNYSSELNVNALLLGDSALYLCASSTGTAGQPQHFGDGTRLSIL.

The chain recombines TRBV20-1 with TRBJ1-5; TRBD1 aligns across 9 bases. V trimming: 6 bases; J trimming: 4 bases; junction bases outside the gene matches: 1. The germline V gene has CDR1 DFQATT and CDR2 SNEGSKA (reference sequence). The CDR3 consists of 12 residues. The CDR3 is CSAGQGNQPQHF. CDR3 nucleotide sequence: TGCAGTGCAGGACAGGGGAATCAGCCCCAGCATTTT.

This clonotype showed up just a few times. The V call is TRBV15, the J call TRBJ2-1, with D tentatively TRBD1 or TRBD2 (6 bases each). The CDR3 spans 16 residues. From germline, CDR1 is LNHNV and CDR2 YYDKDF (reference sequence). The V end was cut by 3 bases, the J end by 4 bases, with 16 bases between. For the CDR3, the DNA is TGTGCCACCAGCAGCGCCGAGGGGGGAATATACAATGAGCAGTTCTTC. Translation: CATSSAEGGIYNEQFF.

The V call is TRBV10-3, the J call TRBJ2-1, with 7 bases that match TRBD2. J lost 2 bases, V lost 4 bases, and 5 bases had no gene match. This CDR3 is built from 15 residues. Germline V gene data show CDR1 as ENHRY and CDR2 as SYGVKD. As DNA, the CDR3 is TGTGCCATCAGTGGGACGGGAGGCGCCTACAATGAGCAGTTCTTC. It translates to CAISGTGGAYNEQFF.

This chain connects TRBV20-1 to TRBJ2-5; D is possibly TRBD1 (5 bases). The CDR3 is 14 amino acids. V lost 3 bases and J 2 bases, leaving 13 bases between the germline ends. Germline assignment: CDR1 DFQATT and CDR2 SNEGSKA (reference sequence). CDR3 amino acids: CSARDGASQETQYF. The CDR3 DNA reads TGCAGTGCTAGGGATGGGGCTTCACAAGAGACCCAGTACTTC.

The chain uses TRBV20-1 and TRBJ2-5; TRBD1 or TRBD2 may be the D gene (6 bases each). CDR3 size: 13 residues. Germline CDR1 is DFQATT and CDR2 is SNEGSKA (reference sequence). V was pared by 8 bases and J by 2 bases, with 15 bases between. Here the CDR3 reads CSPRGGTQETQYF. The CDR3 coding sequence is TGCAGTCCCAGGGGCGGGACTCAAGAGACCCAGTACTTC.

This clonotype turned up a few times. The rearrangement joins TRBV29-1 to TRBJ2-2; no clear D. Trimming cost V 1 base and J 3 bases, with 9 bases left between them. This CDR3 region has 14 residues. Germline CDR1 reads SQVTM; CDR2 reads ANQGSEA. The CDR3: CSVEGMGYTGELFF. The CDR3 coding sequence is TGCAGCGTTGAAGGAATGGGGTACACCGGGGAGCTGTTTTTT.